Presented here are 6 T cell receptor beta chains from one specimen sequenced in a study of CD4 T cells in relation to SARS-CoV-2 and coronaviruses. CD4+ T cells from unexposed donors were obtained before the COVID-19 pandemic (2011-2018). After approximately 10 days of culture, CD4+ T cells were isolated. Profiling relied on immunoSEQ multiplex PCR, and the TCRdb table lists in-frame clones only, not all of them. The data show more than 25,000 clones, over 65% seen once. For these receptors, no antigen is known. The material sequenced was CD4+ T cells from PBMCs, cultured in vitro. The source is a human donor in good health.

The chain links TRBV9 to TRBJ2-3; 15 bases are a match to TRBD2. V gave up 4 bases and J gave up 2 bases; unmatched junction bases: 8. The CDR3 has 18 amino acids. CDR1 and CDR2 (germline): SGDLS, YYNGEE. The CDR3 region has the DNA TGTGCCAGCAGCAAGGGACTAGCGGGAGGAGGGGTCACAGATACGCAGTATTTT. Its protein is CASSKGLAGGGVTDTQYF.

This clone was counted between two and nine times. The gene calls are TRBV6-5 and TRBJ1-1; D perhaps matches TRBD1 (6 bases). Trimming took off 4 bases at V and 5 bases at J, with 17 bases between the two ends. The CDR3 has 15 amino acids. Germline V CDR1 and CDR2: MNHEY, SVGAGI. The CDR3 DNA reads as TGTGCCAGCAGTTTAGAACAGGGATTTACGACTGAAGCTTTCTTT. Translating it yields CASSLEQGFTTEAFF.

This chain links TRBV11-2 with TRBJ2-7; D is perhaps TRBD1 (6 bases). The CDR3 is 12 residues long. Trimming cost V 5 bases and J 7 bases, with 12 bases left between them. Germline V gene sequence: CDR1 SGHAT, CDR2 FQNNGV. The CDR3 protein is CASSDPRGEQYF. CDR3 sequence (DNA): TGTGCCAGCAGCGACCCAAGGGGGGAGCAGTACTTC.

The chain is built from TRBV27 and TRBJ2-1, with D possibly being TRBD2 (5 bases). This CDR3 has 15 amino acids. Germline V gene lookup returns CDR1 MNHEY and CDR2 SMNVEV (reference sequence). Trimming pared 5 bases from V and 3 bases from J, leaving 14 bases between. The CDR3: CASSATSNNYNEQFF. For the CDR3, the DNA is TGTGCCAGCAGTGCTACTAGTAACAACTACAATGAGCAGTTCTTC.

DNA of the CDR3: TGTGCCAGCAGCTTAGAGACCAGCGGGGGGTACAATGAGCAGTTCTTC. Its protein is CASSLETSGGYNEQFF. The chain employs TRBV11-3 and TRBJ2-1; 9 bases are a match to TRBD2. CDR1 SGHNT and CDR2 YENEEA come from the germline V gene. J gave up 4 bases and V 0 bases, and 4 bases lay outside the gene matches. The CDR3 totals 16 residues.

The chain is built from TRBV5-1 and TRBJ1-2; 11 nucleotides align to TRBD1. V dropped 4 bases and J dropped 8; count of bases not matched to a gene: 4. Germline CDR1 SGHRS, CDR2 YFSETQ. The CDR3 spans 13 residues. This chain's CDR3 is CASSVGQGEGYTF. CDR3 nucleotides: TGCGCCAGCAGCGTGGGACAGGGGGAAGGCTACACCTTC.